Listed here are 5 T cell receptor beta chains from one sample, sequenced in a study of T cell changes during pregnancy in multiple sclerosis. TCRdb keeps only in-frame clones here, not all; method: immunoSEQ multiplex PCR. The repertoire includes approximately 100,000 clones, around 94% of them detected once, and 0.95% to 1.5% sits in the top ten. The material was peripheral blood, obtained in the second trimester of pregnancy. These receptor sequences come from a female donor with multiple sclerosis, enrolled in a pregnancy study.

This chain joins TRBV25-1 and TRBJ1-6; D is uncertain. The V and J ends lost 3 bases and 6 bases respectively, with 12 bases between them. The germline gives CDR1 MGHDK, CDR2 SYGVNS. The CDR3 loop spans 15 amino acids. DNA of the CDR3: TGTGCCAGCAGTGATTTGGAGTCGTTTAATTCACCCCTCCACTTT. Encoded protein: CASSDLESFNSPLHF.

This chain uses TRBV6-6 with TRBJ2-3, with D possibly TRBD2 on 6 matching bases. CDR1 and CDR2 from the germline V gene are MNHNY and SVGAGI (reference sequence). With 2 bases removed from V and 3 bases from J, the gap between germline ends came to 15 bases. There are 16 residues in the CDR3. CDR3 sequence (DNA): TGTGCCAGCAGTTACATCTTGGGGGGTGGGACAGATACGCAGTATTTT. It encodes CASSYILGGGTDTQYF.

The rearrangement uses TRBV13 and TRBJ2-3; the D gene is possibly TRBD2 (6 bases). The CDR3 length is 16 residues. Trimming stripped 5 bases from V and 1 base from J, with 16 bases between. Germline-derived CDR1 and CDR2 are PRHDT and FYEKMQ (reference sequence). CDR3 sequence reads: CASSRPRGEGTDTQYF. CDR3 bases: TGTGCCAGCAGCCGGCCGCGCGGGGAGGGCACAGATACGCAGTATTTT.

This chain joins TRBV19 and TRBJ2-1, with a weak D call TRBD1 (5 bases). Germline V gene data show CDR1 as LNHDA and CDR2 as SQIVND (reference sequence). The CDR3 consists of 13 residues. Deletions cut 5 bases from V and 8 bases from J, with 13 bases between. CDR3 loop: CASSVAWGHEQFF. CDR3 nucleotides: TGTGCCAGTAGTGTAGCTTGGGGCCATGAGCAGTTCTTC. The whole variable domain, filled in from reference TRBV19 and TRBJ2-1, reads DGGITQSPKYLFRKEGQNVTLSCEQNLNHDAMYWYRQDPGQGLRLIYYSQIVNDFQKGDIAEGYSVSREKKESFPLTVTSAQKNPTAFYLCASSVAWGHEQFFGPGTRLTVL.

The genes are TRBV10-3 and TRBJ1-3; D is unclear. This CDR3 comprises 14 residues. Germline CDR1 ENHRY, CDR2 SYGVKD. Trimming took 11 bases from V and 0 from J, leaving 14 bases between them. DNA for the CDR3: TGTGCCTCCGCCCCCGGGGACTCTGGAAACACCATATATTTT. The encoded protein is CASAPGDSGNTIYF.